Given below is one TCR beta chain in context. Its antigen is still unknown. The data were taken from a study of beta chain features in type 1 diabetes. Overall study results and limits: Unsettled here was the matter of whether HLA type influences TCRB rearrangement.

Expressed TCRB transcripts got sequenced, as all isolated RNA was reverse transcribed. Here immunoSEQ multiplex PCR was the method, and the copy in TCRdb shows in-frame clones only, minus some. The table shows 150,000 or so clones, with approximately 10% occurring only once. CDR3 length: 15 residues. V was cut by 0 bases and J by 7 bases, with 13 bases left in between. Germline assignment: CDR1 LGHNA and CDR2 YNFKEQ. The sample was central memory CD4+ T cells from blood. This receptor was taken from a woman aged 40 to 50 in good health. J is TRBJ1-5 and V is TRBV4-2; D perhaps matches TRBD1 (5 bases). The CDR3 bases are TGTGCCAGCAGCCAAGACTGGCAGGGCGAACAGCCCCAGCATTTT. Its protein product is CASSQDWQGEQPQHF.